Listed below are T cell receptor beta chains from one sample, sequenced in a study of neoadjuvant nivolumab and ipilimumab in lung cancer. Profiled with immunoSEQ multiplex PCR; TCRdb holds only in-frame clones, not every one. Of about 20,000 clones in the sample, 87% were seen once. Here the sequenced sample was peripheral blood, taken before neoadjuvant nivolumab, alone or with ipilimumab. These receptors were taken from an adult with non-small cell lung cancer. Both conserved end residues are part of each CDR3. Each record gives: D gene, V gene, J gene, clone size, CDR3 DNA, CDR3 protein. D genes are given only for firm matches. Part of the rows lack a size; the others show once, few, many or a class for expanded clones.

>NA|TRBV7-3|TRBJ1-2|NA
TGTGCCAGCAGCTTAAGTAGGGAGGATGGCTACACCTTC
CASSLSREDGYTF
>TRBD1|TRBV7-6|TRBJ2-2|NA
TGTGCCAGCAGCTCCCAGGCACAGGGGCTGTTAAACACCGGGGAGCTGTTTTTT
CASSSQAQGLLNTGELFF
>NA|TRBV18|TRBJ2-2|NA
TGTGCCAGCTCAGTATATGGATTCACCGGGGAGCTGTTTTTT
CASSVYGFTGELFF
>NA|TRBV11-3|TRBJ2-2|few
TGTGCCAGCAGCCAGATGATAGCACCCACCGGGGAGCTGTTTTTT
CASSQMIAPTGELFF
>NA|TRBV10-1|TRBJ2-1|few
TGCGCCAGCAGCAGGGCGGTCTACAATGAGCAGTTCTTC
CASSRAVYNEQFF
>TRBD2|TRBV7-9|TRBJ2-7|NA
TGTGCCAGCAGCTTAGCGGGACTAGCGGGTGAGCAGTACTTC
CASSLAGLAGEQYF
>TRBD2|TRBV29-1|TRBJ2-7|NA
TGCAGCGCAAAAGCGGGACCCTACGAGCAGTACTTC
CSAKAGPYEQYF
>TRBD2|TRBV11-2|TRBJ2-7|NA
TGTGCCAGCAGCTCCGGGACTAGCGGCTACGAGCAGTACTTC
CASSSGTSGYEQYF
>TRBD2|TRBV10-2|TRBJ2-1|NA
TGCGCCAGCAGTGGAGGACTAGACAGTGAGCAGTTCTTC
CASSGGLDSEQFF
>TRBD1|TRBV7-2|TRBJ2-1|NA
TGTGCCAGCAGCTTAGGGGGAGACCTGAAAGACAGGGCGAATGAGCAGTTCTTC
CASSLGGDLKDRANEQFF
>TRBD1|TRBV6-5|TRBJ2-7|NA
TGTGCCAGCAGTTCCCGGGACAGGGGACTTTACTTC
CASSSRDRGLYF
>TRBD2|TRBV5-6|TRBJ2-5|NA
TGTGCCAGCAGCCTAACGGGAGGGGAGACCCAGTACTTC
CASSLTGGETQYF
>NA|TRBV5-5|TRBJ1-1|NA
TGTGCCAGCAGCTTGGTTCAGGGACCGAACACTGAAGCTTTCTTT
CASSLVQGPNTEAFF
>TRBD2|TRBV28|TRBJ2-5|once
TGTGCCAGCAGTTTGACCGGGTCCGGGACTAGCCAAGAGACCCAGTACTTC
CASSLTGSGTSQETQYF
>NA|TRBV14|TRBJ2-5|NA
TGTGCCAGCAGTCAAACAGGTCCCCAGTACTTC
CASSQTGPQYF
>TRBD1|TRBV5-1|TRBJ2-7|once
TGCGCCAGCAGCTCCGGACAGGGGGCTTTCTACGAGCAGTACTTC
CASSSGQGAFYEQYF
>NA|TRBV5-6|TRBJ1-1|NA
TGTGCCAGCAGCGAAAATTACAGGGACACTGAAGCTTTCTTT
CASSENYRDTEAFF
>NA|TRBV5-1|TRBJ2-5|NA
TGCGCCAGCAGCCACGAGTTAGAGACCCAGTACTTC
CASSHELETQYF
>NA|TRBV18|TRBJ1-1|NA
TGTGCCAGCTCTCAATCGACAGGGAACACTGAAGCTTTCTTT
CASSQSTGNTEAFF
>TRBD1|TRBV6-5|TRBJ1-2|NA
TGTGCCAGCAGTTACCGCCGGGACAGGTTAGAAGCCTACACCTTC
CASSYRRDRLEAYTF
>NA|TRBV6-5|TRBJ2-2|NA
TGTGCCAGCAGTTACTCGACATCAGGGGTTACCGGGGAGCTGTTTTTT
CASSYSTSGVTGELFF
>NA|TRBV7-2|TRBJ2-1|NA
TGTGCCAGCAGCTTAATACCAGAAGGGGATGAGCAGTTCTTC
CASSLIPEGDEQFF
>NA|TRBV25-1|TRBJ2-2|NA
TGTGCCAGCAGGGGGAACACCGGGGAGCTGTTTTTT
CASRGNTGELFF
>TRBD1|TRBV10-1|TRBJ2-1|NA
TGCGCCAGCAGTATAACTACCGGGACAGGTGTCCATGAGCAGTTCTTC
CASSITTGTGVHEQFF
>NA|TRBV5-4|TRBJ1-5|NA
TGTGCCAGCAGCTTTGGGGGCCTGCGGGGACAGCCCCAGCATTTT
CASSFGGLRGQPQHF
>TRBD2|TRBV5-1|TRBJ2-2|NA
TGCGCCAGCAGCTTGGTCCCGGGACTAGCGGATACGAACACCGGGGAGCTGTTTTTT
CASSLVPGLADTNTGELFF
>NA|TRBV11-2|TRBJ1-4|NA
TGTGCCAGCAGCTTAGGAGGGTCCCGGGATGAAAAACTGTTTTTT
CASSLGGSRDEKLFF
>NA|TRBV30|TRBJ2-7|once
TGTGCCTCGACGGGGCGACGCGATGGGCGCGAGCAGTACTTC
CASTGRRDGREQYF
>NA|TRBV6-5|TRBJ1-2|once
TGTGCCAGCAGACTTCCAGGGTGGGCTAACTATGGCTACACCTTC
CASRLPGWANYGYTF
>TRBD2|TRBV9|TRBJ2-1|NA
TGTGCCAGCAGCGTAGTGGGTAGCGGGAGATACAATGAGCAGTTCTTC
CASSVVGSGRYNEQFF
>TRBD2|TRBV28|TRBJ2-2|few
TGTGCCAGCAGTCCCCAAAGAGCGGGAGGGTCCGGCACCGGGGAGCTGTTTTTT
CASSPQRAGGSGTGELFF
>TRBD1|TRBV5-6|TRBJ2-1|NA
TGTGCCAGCAGCCTAGCCCCTGACAGGGCGTCGCACAATGAGCAGTTCTTC
CASSLAPDRASHNEQFF
>NA|TRBV28|TRBJ1-5|NA
TGTGCCAGCAGTTCCCCCTTAATCGGGGGCGAACAGCCCCAGCATTTT
CASSSPLIGGEQPQHF
>NA|TRBV6-1|TRBJ2-1|once
TGTGCCAGCAGTGAGCCGGGAGTTTTGCAGTTCTTC
CASSEPGVLQFF
>TRBD1|TRBV7-2|TRBJ2-7|NA
TGTGCCAGCAGCTTTGGACAGGGGGGGTTTGAGCAGTACTTC
CASSFGQGGFEQYF
>TRBD1|TRBV30|TRBJ2-7|NA
TGTGCCTCCGACAGGGGACCCTACGAGCAGTACTTC
CASDRGPYEQYF
>NA|TRBV7-8|TRBJ1-1|NA
TGTGCCAGCAGCTCGGAGGCTAACACTGAAGCTTTCTTT
CASSSEANTEAFF
>NA|TRBV7-9|TRBJ2-7|NA
TGTGCCAGCAGCTCAGAGCGAGGGACCCTCCCTTACGAGCAGTACTTC
CASSSERGTLPYEQYF
>NA|TRBV7-9|TRBJ1-3|NA
TGTGCCAGCAGCTTAGGGGACGGAGGGAGCTCTGGAAACACCATATATTTT
CASSLGDGGSSGNTIYF
>NA|TRBV28|TRBJ1-4|NA
TGTGCCACTTTCCTCGATGGGCGTAGTGAAAAACTGTTTTTT
CATFLDGRSEKLFF
>NA|TRBV18|TRBJ1-1|NA
TGTGCCAGCTCACCGAAGAGGGGGGATGGCACTGAAGCTTTCTTT
CASSPKRGDGTEAFF